This T cell receptor (beta chain) appears in the sequencing data of a study of T cells in Graves' hyperthyroidism and ophthalmopathy. RNA transcripts provided the source from which TCR beta CDR3 regions were amplified. With the HTBI primer set, the TCR CDR3 went through a first round of RT-PCR. TCRdb ran MiXCR on the multiplex PCR reads and lists one entry per CDR3 protein. This table holds around 530,000 distinct CDR3 sequences, roughly 15% found once. This clonotype turned up a few times. The PBMCs studied were ones that came from 10 ml fresh peripheral blood. Trimming at V came to 1 base and at J to 6 bases, leaving 4 bases not matched to a gene. Per germline, CDR1 LNHDA and CDR2 SQIVND (reference sequence). This CDR3 has 16 amino acids.

The chain employs TRBV19 and TRBJ1-5; 12 bases map to TRBD1. The sequence came from a woman younger than 30 with Graves' ophthalmopathy. Sequenced sample: blood. The CDR3 sequence is CASSIAGQGARQPQHF. The DNA for the CDR3 is TGTGCCAGTAGTATAGCGGGACAGGGGGCCCGTCAGCCCCAGCATTTT.